This passage covers 8 T cell receptor beta chains from one sample sequenced in a study of cytomegalovirus exposure and HLA in healthy donors. Vbeta (60) and Jbeta (13) primers were used in the PCR. The method was immunoSEQ multiplex PCR; TCRdb's version includes in-frame clones alone and lacks a portion of them. This table holds about 160,000 clones. The source material was PBMCs. These receptors came from a young man in good health and CMV-seronegative.

The chain carries TRBV27 and TRBJ1-1, with no clear D. The V and J ends lost 5 bases and 7 bases respectively, with 11 bases between them. This CDR3 contains 12 residues. In germline, CDR1 is MNHEY, CDR2 SMNVEV (reference sequence). CDR3 sequence: CASSPQEGEAFF. The CDR3 coding sequence is TGTGCCAGCAGTCCACAAGAGGGTGAAGCTTTCTTT.

J is TRBJ1-2 and V is TRBV7-2; TRBD1 matches 7 bases. Germline lookup yields CDR1 SGHTA and CDR2 FQGNSA. Unmatched junction bases numbered 11, after V lost 4 bases and J lost 0 bases. The CDR3 runs 17 residues. CDR3 in DNA: TGTGCCAGCAGCTCCCACAGGGGAACCAGTGCTAACTATGGCTACACCTTC. This codes for CASSSHRGTSANYGYTF.

V gene TRBV5-4 combines with J gene TRBJ2-1, with 8 bases matching TRBD2. CDR1 and CDR2 (germline): SGHNT, YYREEE (reference sequence). The CDR3 sequence is 15 residues long. The V and J ends lost 3 bases and 5 bases, in that order; junction bases with no gene match: 7. CDR3 amino acids: CASSSRVGGDNEQFF. CDR3 sequence (DNA): TGTGCCAGCAGCTCGAGGGTCGGGGGGGACAATGAGCAGTTCTTC.

The chain recombines TRBV27 with TRBJ2-1; TRBD2 aligns across 7 bases. Germline V CDR1 and CDR2: MNHEY, SMNVEV (reference sequence). The CDR3 spans 14 residues. J was trimmed by 4 bases and V by 4 bases; bases with no gene match: 4. The CDR3 sequence is CASSSGGGYNEQFF. The CDR3 DNA reads as TGTGCCAGCAGTTCAGGCGGGGGATACAATGAGCAGTTCTTC.

For the CDR3, the DNA is TGTGCCAGTACCGACACGCCGTACTTTGGCAATCAGCCCCAGCATTTT. It translates to CASTDTPYFGNQPQHF. This chain connects TRBV19 to TRBJ1-5; D remains ambiguous. Germline CDR1 and CDR2: LNHDA and SQIVND (reference sequence). The CDR3 contains 16 residues. Trimming pared 7 bases from V and 2 bases from J, leaving 18 bases between.

The rearrangement uses TRBV7-6 and TRBJ1-1; D ambiguous. The germline V and J ends were trimmed by 3 bases and 1 base, with 12 bases remaining between them. Per the germline V gene, CDR1 is SGHVS and CDR2 is FNYEAQ. The CDR3 is made up of 15 amino acids. CDR3 nucleotide sequence: TGTGCCAGCAGCTTGGCTGACACGAGGAACACTGAAGCTTTCTTT. Translated, it gives CASSLADTRNTEAFF.

The V gene is TRBV5-4, the J gene TRBJ2-7; D might be TRBD2 (6 bases). V lost 0 bases, J lost 2 bases, and 15 bases lay in between. In germline, CDR1 is SGHNT, CDR2 YYREEE (reference sequence). This CDR3 region has 16 residues. The CDR3 sequence is CASSLGAGLMAYEQYF. The CDR3 coding sequence is TGTGCCAGCAGCTTGGGGGCAGGACTAATGGCCTACGAGCAGTACTTC.

The V and J genes are TRBV27 and TRBJ1-2; D is unclear. The V and J ends lost 3 bases and 0 bases respectively, with 11 bases between them. Germline CDR1 and CDR2: MNHEY and SMNVEV (reference sequence). The CDR3 consists of 15 residues. The CDR3 DNA reads TGTGCCAGCAGTTTTAAGAAAAACTCTAACTATGGCTACACCTTC. Amino acids: CASSFKKNSNYGYTF.